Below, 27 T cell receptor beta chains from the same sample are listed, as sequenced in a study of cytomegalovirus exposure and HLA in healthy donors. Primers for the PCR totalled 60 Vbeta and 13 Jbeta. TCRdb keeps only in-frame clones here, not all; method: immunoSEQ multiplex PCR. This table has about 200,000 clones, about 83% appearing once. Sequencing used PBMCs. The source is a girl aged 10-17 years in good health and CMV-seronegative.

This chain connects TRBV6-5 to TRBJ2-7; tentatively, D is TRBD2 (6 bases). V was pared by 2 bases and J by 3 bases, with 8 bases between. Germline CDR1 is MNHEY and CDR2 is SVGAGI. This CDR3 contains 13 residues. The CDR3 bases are TGTGCCAGCAGTTACGGGGGGATCTACGAGCAGTACTTC. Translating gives CASSYGGIYEQYF.

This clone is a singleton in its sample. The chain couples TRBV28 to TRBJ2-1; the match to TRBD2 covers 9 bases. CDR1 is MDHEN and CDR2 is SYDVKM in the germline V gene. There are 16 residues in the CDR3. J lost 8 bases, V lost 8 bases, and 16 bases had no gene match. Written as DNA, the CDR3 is TGTGCCAGCCGAGAGATGGGACTAGCCGTATCGGATGAGCAGTTCTTC. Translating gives CASREMGLAVSDEQFF.

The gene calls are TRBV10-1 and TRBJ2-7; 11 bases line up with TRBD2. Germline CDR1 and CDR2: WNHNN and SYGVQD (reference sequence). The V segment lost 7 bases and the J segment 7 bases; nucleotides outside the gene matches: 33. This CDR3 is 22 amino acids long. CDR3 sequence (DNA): TGCGCCAGCAACCCAACCGGGACTAGCGGCTACGAATTCTCCGCCCCCCTCTCGGAGCAGTACTTC. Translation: CASNPTGTSGYEFSAPLSEQYF.

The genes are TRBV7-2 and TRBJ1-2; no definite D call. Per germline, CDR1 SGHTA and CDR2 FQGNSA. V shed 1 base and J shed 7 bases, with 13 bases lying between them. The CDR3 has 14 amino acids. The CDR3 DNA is TGTGCCAGCAGCTTAGAACTTATAGCGAGTGGCTACACCTTC. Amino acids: CASSLELIASGYTF.

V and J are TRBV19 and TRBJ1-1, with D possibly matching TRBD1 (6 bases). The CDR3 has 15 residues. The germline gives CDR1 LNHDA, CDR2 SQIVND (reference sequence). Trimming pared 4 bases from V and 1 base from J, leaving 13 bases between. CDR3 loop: CASSSPGHPNTEAFF. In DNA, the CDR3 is TGTGCCAGTAGTAGCCCGGGACACCCGAACACTGAAGCTTTCTTT.

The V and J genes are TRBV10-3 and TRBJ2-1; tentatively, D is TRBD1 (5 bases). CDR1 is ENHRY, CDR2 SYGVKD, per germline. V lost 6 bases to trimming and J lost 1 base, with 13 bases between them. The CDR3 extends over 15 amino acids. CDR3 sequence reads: CAIRSDTRSYNEQFF. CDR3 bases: TGTGCCATCAGGTCGGACACCCGGTCCTACAATGAGCAGTTCTTC.

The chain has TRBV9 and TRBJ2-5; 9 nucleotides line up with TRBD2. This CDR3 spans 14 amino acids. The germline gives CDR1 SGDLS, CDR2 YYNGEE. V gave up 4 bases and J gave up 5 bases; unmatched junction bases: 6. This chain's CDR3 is CASSQAGGGETQYF. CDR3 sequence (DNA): TGTGCCAGCAGCCAAGCGGGAGGTGGGGAGACCCAGTACTTC.

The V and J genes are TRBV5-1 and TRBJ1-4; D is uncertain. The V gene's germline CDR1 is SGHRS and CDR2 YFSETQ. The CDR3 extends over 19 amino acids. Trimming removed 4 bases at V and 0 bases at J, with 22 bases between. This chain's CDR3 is CASSLREPGELATNEKLFF. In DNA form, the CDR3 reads TGCGCCAGCAGCCTGAGGGAGCCAGGTGAACTTGCAACTAATGAAAAACTGTTTTTT.

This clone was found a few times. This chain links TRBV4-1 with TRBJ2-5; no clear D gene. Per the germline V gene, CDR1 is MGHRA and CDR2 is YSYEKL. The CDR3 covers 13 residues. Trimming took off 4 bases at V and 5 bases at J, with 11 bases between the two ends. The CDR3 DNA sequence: TGCGCCAGCAGCCCCCTTTTCGGGGAGACCCAGTACTTC. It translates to CASSPLFGETQYF.

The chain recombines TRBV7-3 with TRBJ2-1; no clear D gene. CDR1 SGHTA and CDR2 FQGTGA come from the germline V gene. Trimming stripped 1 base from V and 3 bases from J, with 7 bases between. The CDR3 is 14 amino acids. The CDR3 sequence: CASSLSTDYNEQFF. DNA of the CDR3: TGTGCCAGCAGCTTAAGTACAGACTACAATGAGCAGTTCTTC.

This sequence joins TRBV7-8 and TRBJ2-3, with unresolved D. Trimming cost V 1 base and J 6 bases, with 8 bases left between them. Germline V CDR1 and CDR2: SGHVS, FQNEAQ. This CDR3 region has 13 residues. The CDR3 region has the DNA TGTGCCAGCAGCTTAGGCCCGAGGGATACGCAGTATTTT. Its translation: CASSLGPRDTQYF.

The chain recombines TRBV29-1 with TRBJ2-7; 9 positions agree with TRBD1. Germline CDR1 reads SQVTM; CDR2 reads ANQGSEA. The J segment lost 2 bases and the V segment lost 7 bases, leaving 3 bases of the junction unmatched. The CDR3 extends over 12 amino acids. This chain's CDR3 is CSAGTGTYEQYF. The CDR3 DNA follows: TGCAGCGCGGGGACAGGGACCTACGAGCAGTACTTC.

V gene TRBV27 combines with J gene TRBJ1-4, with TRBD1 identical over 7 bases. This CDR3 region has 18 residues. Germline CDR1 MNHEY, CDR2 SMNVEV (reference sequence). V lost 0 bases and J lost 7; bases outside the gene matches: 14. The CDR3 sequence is CASSLSGDSPLNGEKLFF. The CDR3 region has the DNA TGTGCCAGCAGTTTATCAGGGGACAGCCCTCTAAATGGTGAAAAACTGTTTTTT.

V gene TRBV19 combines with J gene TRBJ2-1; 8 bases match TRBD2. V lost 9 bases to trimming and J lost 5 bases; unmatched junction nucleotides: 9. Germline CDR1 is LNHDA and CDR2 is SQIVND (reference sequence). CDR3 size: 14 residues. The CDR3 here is CASKTSDAHNEQFF. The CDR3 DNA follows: TGTGCCAGCAAGACTAGCGACGCACACAATGAGCAGTTCTTC.

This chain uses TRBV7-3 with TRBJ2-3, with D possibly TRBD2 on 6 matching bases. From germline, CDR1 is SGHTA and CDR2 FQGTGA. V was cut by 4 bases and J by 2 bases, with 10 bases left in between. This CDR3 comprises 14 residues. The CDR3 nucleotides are TGTGCCAGCAGCTCAGGACTACCCACAGATACGCAGTATTTT. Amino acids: CASSSGLPTDTQYF. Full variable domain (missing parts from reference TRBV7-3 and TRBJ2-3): GAGVSQTPSNKVTEKGKYVELRCDPISGHTALYWYRQSLGQGPEFLIYFQGTGAADDSGLPNDRFFAVRPEGSVSTLKIQRTERGDSAVYLCASSSGLPTDTQYFGPGTRLTVL.

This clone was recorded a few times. The CDR3, as DNA: TGTGCCAGTAGTATGCCCCGGGGGGGGCCGTTTAGCACAGATACGCAGTATTTT. It yields the protein CASSMPRGGPFSTDTQYF. The chain joins TRBV19 to TRBJ2-3, with TRBD2 matching 8 bases. The CDR3 has 18 amino acids. Unmatched junction bases numbered 11, after V lost 3 bases and J lost 0 bases. Germline CDR1 is LNHDA and CDR2 is SQIVND (reference sequence).

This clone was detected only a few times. The CDR3 coding sequence is TGTGCCAGCAGCGACCGGGGATACACTGAAGCTTTCTTT. Amino acid sequence: CASSDRGYTEAFF. V is TRBV7-9 and J is TRBJ1-1; D gene unclear. The CDR3 consists of 13 residues. V was trimmed by 5 bases and J by 3 bases, leaving 10 bases between them. CDR1 SEHNR and CDR2 FQNEAQ come from the germline V gene (reference sequence).

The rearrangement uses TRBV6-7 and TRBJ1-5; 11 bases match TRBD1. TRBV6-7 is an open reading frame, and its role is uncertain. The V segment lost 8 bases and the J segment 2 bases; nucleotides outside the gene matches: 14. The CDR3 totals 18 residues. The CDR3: CASDPIGTGGGGNQPQHF. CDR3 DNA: TGTGCCAGCGACCCAATCGGGACAGGGGGTGGGGGCAATCAGCCCCAGCATTTT.

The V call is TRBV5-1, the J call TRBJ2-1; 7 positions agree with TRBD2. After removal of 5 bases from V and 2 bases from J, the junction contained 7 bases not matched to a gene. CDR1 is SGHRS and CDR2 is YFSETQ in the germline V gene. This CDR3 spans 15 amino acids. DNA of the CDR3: TGCGCCAGCAGGCATGGGGACTACACCTACAATGAGCAGTTCTTC. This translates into CASRHGDYTYNEQFF.

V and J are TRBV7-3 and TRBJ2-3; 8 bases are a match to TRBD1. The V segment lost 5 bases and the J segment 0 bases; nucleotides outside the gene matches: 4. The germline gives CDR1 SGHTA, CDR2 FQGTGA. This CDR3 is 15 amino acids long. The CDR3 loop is CASSPGQGSTDTQYF. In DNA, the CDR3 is TGTGCCAGCAGCCCTGGACAGGGAAGCACAGATACGCAGTATTTT.

The CDR3 sequence is CASSLASGQGYEQYF. The DNA for the CDR3 is TGTGCCAGCAGCTTAGCGTCGGGACAGGGGTACGAGCAGTACTTC. The chain recombines TRBV11-3 with TRBJ2-7; 10 bases map to TRBD1. Germline V lookup: CDR1 SGHNT, CDR2 YENEEA. CDR3 length: 15 residues. Unmatched junction bases numbered 4, after V lost 1 base and J lost 4 bases.

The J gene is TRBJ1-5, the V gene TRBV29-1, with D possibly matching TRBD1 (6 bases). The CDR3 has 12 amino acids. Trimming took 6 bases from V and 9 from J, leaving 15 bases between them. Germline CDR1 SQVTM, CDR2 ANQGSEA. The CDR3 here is CSVREGDGPQHF. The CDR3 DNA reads TGCAGCGTCCGTGAGGGGGATGGGCCCCAGCATTTT.

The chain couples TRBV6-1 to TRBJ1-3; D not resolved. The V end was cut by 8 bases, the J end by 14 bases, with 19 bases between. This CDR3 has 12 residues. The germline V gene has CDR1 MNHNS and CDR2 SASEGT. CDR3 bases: TGTGCCAGCGGTCCGCTTATAGTCGGGGTATATTTT. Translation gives CASGPLIVGVYF.

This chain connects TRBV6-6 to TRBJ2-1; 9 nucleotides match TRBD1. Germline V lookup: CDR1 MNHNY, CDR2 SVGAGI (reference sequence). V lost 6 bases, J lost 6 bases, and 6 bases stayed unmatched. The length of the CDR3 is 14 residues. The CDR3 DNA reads TGTGCCAGCAGAAGGGGACAGGGAACCAATGAGCAGTTCTTC. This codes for CASRRGQGTNEQFF.

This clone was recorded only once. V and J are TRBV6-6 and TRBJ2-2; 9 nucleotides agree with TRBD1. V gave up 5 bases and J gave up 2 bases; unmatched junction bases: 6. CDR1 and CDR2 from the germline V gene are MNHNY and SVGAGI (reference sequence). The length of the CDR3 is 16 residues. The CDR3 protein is CASSHRDRANTGELFF. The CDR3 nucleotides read TGTGCCAGCAGTCACCGGGACAGGGCCAACACCGGGGAGCTGTTTTTT.

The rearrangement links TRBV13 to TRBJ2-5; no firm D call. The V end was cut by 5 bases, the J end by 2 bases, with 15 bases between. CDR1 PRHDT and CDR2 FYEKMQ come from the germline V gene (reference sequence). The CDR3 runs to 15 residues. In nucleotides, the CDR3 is TGTGCCAGCAGCGAGAGGTTTGCGCAGCAAGAGACCCAGTACTTC. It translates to CASSERFAQQETQYF.

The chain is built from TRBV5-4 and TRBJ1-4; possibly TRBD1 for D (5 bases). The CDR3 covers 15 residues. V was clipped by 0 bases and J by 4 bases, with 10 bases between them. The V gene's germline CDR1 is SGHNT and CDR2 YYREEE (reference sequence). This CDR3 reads CASSLGGVLNEKLFF. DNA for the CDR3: TGTGCCAGCAGCTTGGGGGGGGTCCTTAATGAAAAACTGTTTTTT.